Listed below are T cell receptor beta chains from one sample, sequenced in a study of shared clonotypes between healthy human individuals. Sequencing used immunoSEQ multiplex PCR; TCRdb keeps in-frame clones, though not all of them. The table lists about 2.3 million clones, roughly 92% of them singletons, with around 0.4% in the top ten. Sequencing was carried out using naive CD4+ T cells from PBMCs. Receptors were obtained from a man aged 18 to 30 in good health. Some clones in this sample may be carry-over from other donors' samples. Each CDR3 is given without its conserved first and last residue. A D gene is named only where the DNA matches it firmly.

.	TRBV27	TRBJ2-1	ASNPLEGLIYNEQF
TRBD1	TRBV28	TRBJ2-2	ASSQGAPGELF
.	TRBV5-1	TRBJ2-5	ASSIGPLKETQY
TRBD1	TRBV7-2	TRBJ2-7	ASSQRGTGGTTPYEQY
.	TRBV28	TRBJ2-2	ASSLLTGLGELF
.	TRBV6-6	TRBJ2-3	ASSPVTPDTQY
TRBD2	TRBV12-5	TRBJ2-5	ASSRGSQETQY
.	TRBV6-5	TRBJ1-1	ASSVGQPNTEAF
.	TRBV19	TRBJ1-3	ASGGQGPETIY
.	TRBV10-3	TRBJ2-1	AISSGDNSYNEQF
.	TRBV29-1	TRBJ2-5	SVGLVVGETQY
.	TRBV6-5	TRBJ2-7	ASRSDRGTYEQY
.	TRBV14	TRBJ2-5	ASSLEETQY